The 28 T cell receptor beta chains below come from one sample, sequenced in a study of CD8+CD57+ T cells in acquired aplastic anemia. Template material for TCR beta VDJ and CDR3 profiling consisted of genomic DNA. MiXCR, applied by TCRdb to the reads, yields one record per CDR3 protein. The table has roughly 200,000 distinct CDR3 sequences, about 60% seen once. By flow cytometry, patients selected for sequencing had shown an expansion of CD8+CD57+ cells. Specimen: sorted CD4+, CD8+, or CD8+CD57+ T cells (not recorded which) from PBMCs. The receptor set was obtained from a human donor with aplastic anemia.

V gene TRBV12-3 or TRBV12-4 combines with J gene TRBJ1-5; TRBD1 matches 9 bases. The CDR3 has 15 amino acids. J lost 1 base, V lost 10 bases, and 8 bases had no gene match. DNA for the CDR3: TGTGCCACATGGAAGGACAGGGGAAGCAATCAGCCCCAGCATTTT. This encodes CATWKDRGSNQPQHF.

The chain joins TRBV9 to TRBJ1-2, with D unresolved. The CDR3 is 14 amino acids. V was shortened by 0 bases and J by 2 bases, with 8 bases between the two germline ends. Germline-derived CDR1 and CDR2 are SGDLS and YYNGEE. CDR3 DNA sequence: TGTGCCAGCAGCGTAGGAGGGCTGAACTATGGCTACACCTTC. It yields the protein CASSVGGLNYGYTF.

This clonotype has a handful of counts. This chain links TRBV4-1 with TRBJ2-7, with D possibly TRBD2 on 7 matching bases. The CDR3 totals 16 residues. V shed 0 bases and J shed 4 bases, with 16 bases lying between them. Per germline, CDR1 MGHRA and CDR2 YSYEKL. The DNA of the CDR3 is TGCGCCAGCAGCCAAGAATTTGGGGGGGGCCGATACGAGCAGTACTTC. Translating gives CASSQEFGGGRYEQYF.

This chain joins TRBV7-9 and TRBJ1-1; D is perhaps TRBD1 (6 bases). CDR3 length: 13 amino acids. Germline V gene data show CDR1 as SEHNR and CDR2 as FQNEAQ (reference sequence). V shed 4 bases and J shed 4 bases, with 10 bases lying between them. The DNA of the CDR3 is TGTGCCAGCAGCTCTCAGGGGAGCACTGAAGCTTTCTTT. Protein sequence: CASSSQGSTEAFF.

This sequence joins TRBV20-1 and TRBJ2-7, with D perhaps matching TRBD1 (6 bases). V was trimmed by 1 base and J by 2 bases, leaving 6 bases between them. Germline CDR1 and CDR2: DFQATT and SNEGSKA (reference sequence). The CDR3 is 12 amino acids. CDR3 in DNA: TGCAGTGCTAGAGGGGACACCTACGAGCAGTACTTC. Encoded protein: CSARGDTYEQYF.

CDR3: CASGSDTEAFF. CDR3 coding DNA: TGTGCCAGTGGGAGTGACACTGAAGCTTTCTTT. V gene TRBV19 combines with J gene TRBJ1-1; D is unclear. Trimming pared 8 bases from V and 3 bases from J, leaving 7 bases between. This CDR3 is built from 11 residues. Germline-derived CDR1 and CDR2 are LNHDA and SQIVND (reference sequence). Based on the CDR3 plus reference TRBV19 and TRBJ1-1, the full variable domain is DGGITQSPKYLFRKEGQNVTLSCEQNLNHDAMYWYRQDPGQGLRLIYYSQIVNDFQKGDIAEGYSVSREKKESFPLTVTSAQKNPTAFYLCASGSDTEAFFGQGTRLTVV.

This clonotype occurred once. Since no conserved phenylalanine or tryptophan closes the CDR3, a read error is the likely cause. The V call is TRBV24-1, the J call TRBJ2-2; D is unresolved. Germline V gene lookup returns CDR1 KGHDR and CDR2 SFDVKD. V was clipped by 0 bases and J by 3 bases, with 4 bases between them. The CDR3 contains 14 residues. The CDR3 loop reads CATSDLSDTGELFL. Here the CDR3 DNA reads TGTGCCACCAGTGATTTGAGCGACACCGGGGAGCTGTTTCTT.

This clonotype came up many times. V and J are TRBV20-1 and TRBJ2-1; a possible D gene is TRBD2 (6 bases). The CDR3 is 11 residues long. Per the germline V gene, CDR1 is DFQATT and CDR2 is SNEGSKA (reference sequence). Trimming took 6 bases from V and 4 from J, leaving 7 bases between them. Written as DNA, the CDR3 is TGCAGTGCGGGACTTTACAATGAGCAGTTCTTC. Translated: CSAGLYNEQFF.

This clonotype was seen more than once but under ten times. This CDR3 is missing its conserved last phenylalanine or tryptophan, likely due to a read error. This chain connects TRBV12-3 or TRBV12-4 to TRBJ2-3, with D tentatively TRBD2 (5 bases). CDR3 size: 15 residues. The V end lost 3 bases, the J end lost 1 base, and 11 bases lay between the germline ends. The CDR3 is CASSFIAIGTDTQYL. The CDR3 nucleotides read TGTGCCAGCAGTTTTATAGCGATTGGCACAGATACGCAGTATCTT.

In DNA form, the CDR3 reads TGCGCCAGCAGTCCCAAACACGGAGGGACAGATACGCAGTATTTT. Translating gives CASSPKHGGTDTQYF. The rearrangement uses TRBV10-2 and TRBJ2-3; D is possibly TRBD2 (6 bases). This CDR3 comprises 15 residues. The germline gives CDR1 WSHSY, CDR2 SAAADI. V gave up 5 bases and J gave up 3 bases, with 15 bases separating them.

The table lists this clonotype with many counts. The V gene is TRBV11-2, the J gene TRBJ1-2; a weak D match, TRBD1 (6 bases). Germline values: CDR1 SGHAT, CDR2 FQNNGV. The CDR3 runs to 15 residues. The germline V and J ends were trimmed by 5 bases and 8 bases, with 21 bases remaining between them. Written as DNA, the CDR3 is TGTGCCAGCAGCAACAAGGGGGATGGACAGTCCGGCTACACCTTC. Translation: CASSNKGDGQSGYTF.

The chain links TRBV30 to TRBJ1-2; D gene uncertain. The V end lost 7 bases, the J end lost 3 bases, and 12 bases lay between the germline ends. Germline V gene data show CDR1 as GTSNPN and CDR2 as SVGIG (reference sequence). This CDR3 is 12 amino acids long. The CDR3 nucleotides read TGTGCCTTACGTACTTCTGACTATGGCTACACCTTC. Translating it yields CALRTSDYGYTF.

This rearrangement joins TRBV29-1 to TRBJ2-7; D is unclear. This CDR3 is 13 amino acids long. Germline CDR1 SQVTM, CDR2 ANQGSEA. Trimming removed 0 bases from V and 1 base from J, with 7 bases in between. Written as DNA, the CDR3 is TGCAGCGTTGAAGACCGGATTTCCTACGAGCAGTACTTC. This translates into CSVEDRISYEQYF.

J is TRBJ2-2 and V is TRBV7-3; D unclear. The CDR3 sequence is 16 residues long. The germline V gene has CDR1 SGHTA and CDR2 FQGTGA. The germline V and J ends were trimmed by 1 base and 0 bases, with 9 bases remaining between them. As DNA, the CDR3 is TGTGCCAGCAGCTTAAGGGCTGGGACGAACACCGGGGAGCTGTTTTTT. It translates to CASSLRAGTNTGELFF.

In this sample, this clonotype turned up many times. V usage is TRBV9 and J usage is TRBJ1-2; no firm D call. The germline CDR1 and CDR2 sequences are SGDLS and YYNGEE. The CDR3 extends over 13 amino acids. Trimming removed 4 bases from V and 8 bases from J, with 15 bases in between. CDR3 in amino acids: CASSHSTSGGYTF. CDR3 nucleotides: TGTGCCAGCAGCCACTCCACGTCGGGCGGCTACACCTTC.

The V gene is TRBV12-3 or TRBV12-4, the J gene TRBJ1-6, with a tentative D call TRBD1 (6 bases). V was pared by 6 bases and J by 10 bases, with 13 bases between. The CDR3 sequence is 13 residues long. This CDR3 is CASSVGGASPLHF. The CDR3, as DNA: TGTGCCAGCAGCGTAGGGGGGGCGTCACCCCTCCACTTT.

As for this clonotype: Because it lacks the conserved phenylalanine or tryptophan at the end, this CDR3 is likely a read error. The chain links TRBV19 to TRBJ2-3; a possible D gene is TRBD2 (6 bases). From germline, CDR1 is LNHDA and CDR2 SQIVND (reference sequence). This CDR3 comprises 14 residues. Trimming removed 4 bases at V and 1 base at J, with 9 bases between. The CDR3 DNA is TGTGCCAGTAGTAAGGGACTCCGCACAGATACGCAGTATTCT. Translation: CASSKGLRTDTQYS.

This clonotype was picked up many times. The chain uses TRBV12-3 or TRBV12-4 and TRBJ2-5, with TRBD2 matching over 7 bases. The J segment lost 9 bases and the V segment lost 5 bases, leaving 12 bases of the junction unmatched. This CDR3 is 14 amino acids long. The CDR3 bases are TGTGCCAGCAGTGCGACTAGCCCTTGGACGGCCCAGTACTTC. This translates into CASSATSPWTAQYF.

CDR3 nucleotide sequence: TGTGCCAGCCCGACAGGGGATGGGACTGAAGCTTTCTTT. Amino acid sequence: CASPTGDGTEAFF. The chain combines TRBV5-4 with TRBJ1-1, with 8 bases that match TRBD1. From germline, CDR1 is SGHNT and CDR2 YYREEE (reference sequence). The CDR3 runs to 13 residues. V was pared by 7 bases and J by 5 bases, with 7 bases of the junction left unmatched.

The J gene is TRBJ1-1, the V gene TRBV19; D not certain. There are 16 residues in the CDR3. Germline V gene lookup returns CDR1 LNHDA and CDR2 SQIVND (reference sequence). V lost 4 bases and J 1 base, leaving 16 bases between the germline ends. The CDR3 spells CASSTFRGQSNTEAFF. DNA of the CDR3: TGTGCCAGTAGTACCTTCCGTGGGCAGTCGAACACTGAAGCTTTCTTT.

V and J are TRBV7-9 and TRBJ2-1, with D possibly matching TRBD2 (5 bases). The CDR3 totals 11 residues. The V and J ends lost 4 bases and 9 bases respectively, with 7 bases between them. CDR1 is SEHNR, CDR2 FQNEAQ, per germline (reference sequence). The CDR3 is CASSSGLEQFF. The CDR3 nucleotides are TGTGCCAGCAGCTCTGGACTTGAGCAGTTCTTC. Combining the CDR3 with reference TRBV7-9 and TRBJ2-1 gives the whole variable domain DTGVSQNPRHKITKRGQNVTFRCDPISEHNRLYWYRQTLGQGPEFLTYFQNEAQLEKSRLLSDRFSAERPKGSFSTLEIQRTEQGDSAMYLCASSSGLEQFFGPGTRLTVL.

Comment on this clonotype: One junction end does not reproduce the germline sequence, and a read error may be involved. The DNA for the CDR3 is TGTGCCAGCTCAGGGACGAACCCTGAAGCTTTCTTT. Residues: CASSGTNPEAFF. The J gene is TRBJ1-1, the V gene TRBV18; D may be TRBD1 (5 bases). Per germline, CDR1 KGHSH and CDR2 LQKENI. The CDR3 totals 12 residues.

Concerning this clonotype itself: A single base separates this from a much larger clone, so it may be a read error. The chain is built from TRBV2 and TRBJ1-4; TRBD1 might be the D (6 bases). CDR1 is SNHLY and CDR2 is FYNNEI in the germline V gene. This CDR3 is 14 amino acids long. CDR3 sequence reads: CASGQGGGGEKLFF. CDR3 nucleotide sequence: TGCGCCAGCGGCCAAGGAGGGGGTGGTGAAAAACTGTTTTTT.

The genes are TRBV7-2 and TRBJ2-7; D perhaps matches TRBD2 (7 bases). V was cut by 4 bases and J by 2 bases, with 21 bases left in between. This CDR3 is 17 amino acids long. Germline assignment: CDR1 SGHTA and CDR2 FQGNSA. This chain's CDR3 is CASSSERWGGPTYEQYF. The CDR3 coding sequence is TGTGCCAGCAGCTCCGAGAGGTGGGGGGGGCCCACCTACGAGCAGTACTTC.

This clonotype was seen at least ten times. The chain has TRBV20-1 and TRBJ2-7, with TRBD1 identical over 7 bases. J lost 4 bases, V lost 6 bases, and 9 bases had no gene match. The CDR3 length is 13 residues. Germline loops: CDR1 DFQATT, CDR2 SNEGSKA (reference sequence). This chain's CDR3 is CSAVDRDIYEQYF. The CDR3 DNA sequence: TGCAGTGCCGTAGACAGGGACATTTACGAGCAGTACTTC.

This clonotype was recorded at least ten times. This chain uses TRBV6-5 with TRBJ1-2; D remains ambiguous. Looked up from germline, CDR1 is MNHEY and CDR2 is SVGAGI. Trimming removed 10 bases from V and 6 bases from J, with 18 bases in between. This CDR3 has 13 amino acids. This CDR3 is CATSPSGDDGYTF. The CDR3 region has the DNA TGTGCCACCAGCCCGAGTGGGGATGATGGCTACACCTTC.

This clonotype showed up many times. The chain employs TRBV10-2 and TRBJ2-3; perhaps TRBD2 as D (7 bases). Looked up from germline, CDR1 is WSHSY and CDR2 is SAAADI. The CDR3 runs 13 residues. V shed 7 bases and J shed 6 bases, with 14 bases lying between them. This CDR3 reads CASNRGGMDTQYF. Here the CDR3 DNA reads TGCGCCAGCAATAGGGGGGGGATGGATACGCAGTATTTT.

This clonotype was detected once. CDR3 region: CATSDGRAQVYGYTF. In DNA form, the CDR3 reads TGTGCCACCAGTGACGGCCGCGCCCAGGTCTATGGCTACACCTTC. The chain employs TRBV24-1 and TRBJ1-2; unclear D gene. CDR1 and CDR2 from the germline V gene are KGHDR and SFDVKD. The CDR3 spans 15 residues. V lost 4 bases and J lost 4, with 15 bases in between.